The present entry profiles one T cell receptor (beta chain) with its context. From RNA, the CDR3 regions of TCR beta chains were amplified and sequenced. HTBI-primed first-round RT-PCR preceded second-round multiplex PCR. TCRdb recomputed calls from the multiplex PCR reads with MiXCR, one row per CDR3 protein. The sample lists about 180,000 distinct CDR3 sequences, 30% to 45% occurring once. The data were taken from a study of Graves' ophthalmopathy and Graves' hyperthyroidism. The germline gives CDR1 SGHTA, CDR2 FQGTGA. V gave up 3 bases and J gave up 5 bases, with 10 bases separating them. The CDR3 has 13 amino acids.

The sequence was collected from a woman between 40 and 55 years old with Graves' ophthalmopathy. Material: peripheral blood. V and J are TRBV7-3 and TRBJ2-5, with D uncertain. CDR3 bases: TGTGCCAGCAGCTTCGGGTTGGGGGAGACCCAGTACTTC. Residues: CASSFGLGETQYF.